Below, 25 T cell receptor beta chains from the same sample are listed, as sequenced in a study of identical twins. MiXCR was run by TCRdb on the 5' RACE reads, yielding one entry per CDR3 protein. The data hold approximately 700,000 distinct CDR3 sequences, with around 6.1% observed a single time. The sequenced sample was naive T cells sorted from blood. The receptors originated from a man aged 18 to 35 in good health.

This clonotype was counted at least ten times. DNA of the CDR3: TGCAGTGCTATGATCGTGGGAAGGAACAATGAGCAGTTCTTC. Translated, it gives CSAMIVGRNNEQFF. The chain is built from TRBV20-1 and TRBJ2-1; D is undetermined. The V end lost 4 bases, the J end lost 5 bases, and 15 bases lay between the germline ends. The germline gives CDR1 DFQATT, CDR2 SNEGSKA (reference sequence). This CDR3 is 14 amino acids long.

In its sample, this clonotype was seen many times. The CDR3 nucleotides are TGTGCCAGCAGCTCCGAACTAGCGCTGCACGAGCAGTACGTC. Its protein is CASSSELALHEQYV. The gene calls are TRBV5-6 and TRBJ2-7; TRBD2 agrees at 7 bases. The CDR3 has 14 residues. Germline V gene lookup returns CDR1 SGHDT and CDR2 YYEEEE. The V and J ends lost 3 bases and 5 bases, in that order; junction bases with no gene match: 8.

The chain joins TRBV5-1 to TRBJ2-3; D gene ambiguous. CDR1 SGHRS and CDR2 YFSETQ come from the germline V gene. The CDR3 is 15 residues long. Deletions cut 7 bases from V and 4 bases from J, with 19 bases between. CDR3 loop: CASDSGSAFPDTQYF. In DNA form, the CDR3 reads TGCGCCAGCGATTCGGGCAGTGCCTTTCCAGATACGCAGTATTTT. The full variable domain, in which reference TRBV5-1 and TRBJ2-3 provide the parts outside the CDR3, is KAGVTQTPRYLIKTRGQQVTLSCSPISGHRSVSWYQQTPGQGLQFLFEYFSETQRNKGNFPGRFSGRQFSNSRSEMNVSTLELGDSALYLCASDSGSAFPDTQYFGPGTRLTVL.

This clonotype was seen ten or more times. DNA for the CDR3: TGTGCCAGCAGTTTCAGAATCCACGAGACCCAGTACTTC. Amino acid sequence: CASSFRIHETQYF. V and J are TRBV28 and TRBJ2-5, with no clear D. The ends were cut back, 3 bases at V and 5 bases at J, with 10 bases in the middle. Germline values: CDR1 MDHEN, CDR2 SYDVKM. CDR3 size: 13 residues.

This clonotype was picked up a small number of times. V gene TRBV6-2 or TRBV6-3 combines with J gene TRBJ2-7; D may be TRBD1 (6 bases). The CDR3 is 16 residues long. CDR1 is MNHEY, CDR2 SVGEGT, per germline. V gave up 0 bases and J gave up 3 bases, with 15 bases separating them. CDR3 sequence: CASSYSTTGSLYEQYF. Written as DNA, the CDR3 is TGTGCCAGCAGTTACTCGACTACAGGGAGTCTCTACGAGCAGTACTTC.

This clonotype has just a few counts. J is TRBJ2-2 and V is TRBV12-3 or TRBV12-4; D is unclear. V was trimmed by 6 bases and J by 5 bases, leaving 10 bases between them. This CDR3 has 13 residues. DNA of the CDR3: TGTGCCAGCAGGGATACAAGAACCGGGGAGCTGTTTTTT. Translating it yields CASRDTRTGELFF.

This clonotype occurred many times. The chain uses TRBV12-3 or TRBV12-4 and TRBJ1-4, with a possible D match to TRBD1 (6 bases). Between the trimmed V and J ends, which lost 2 bases and 8 bases, there was a span of 12 bases. This CDR3 is 14 amino acids long. The CDR3 is CASSLRQGLEKLFF. The CDR3 nucleotides read TGTGCCAGCAGTTTAAGGCAGGGGCTAGAAAAACTGTTTTTT.

Note on this clonotype: A single base separates this from a much larger clone, so it may be a read error. Here the CDR3 reads CASSSRATSTDTQYF. The CDR3 bases are TGTGCCAGCAGTTCGAGGGCGACATCCACAGATACGCAGTATTTT. The rearrangement joins TRBV12-3 or TRBV12-4 to TRBJ2-3, with a tentative D call TRBD2 (5 bases). The CDR3 totals 15 residues. V gave up 4 bases and J gave up 2 bases, with 13 bases separating them.

This clonotype appeared many times. The chain uses TRBV4-1 and TRBJ2-1, with D possibly being TRBD1 or TRBD2 (5 bases each). The CDR3 has 16 residues. Germline CDR1 and CDR2: MGHRA and YSYEKL. V was clipped by 6 bases and J by 6 bases, with 21 bases between them. The CDR3 region has the DNA TGCGCCAGCAGACACGATCGGGTTGCTGGGGGCAATGAGCAGTTCTTC. Translating it yields CASRHDRVAGGNEQFF.

This clonotype was picked up many times. This chain uses TRBV6-5 with TRBJ2-7; no clear D gene. Trimming pared 0 bases from V and 6 bases from J, leaving 12 bases between. From germline, CDR1 is MNHEY and CDR2 SVGAGI. This CDR3 contains 14 residues. The CDR3, as DNA: TGTGCCAGCAGTTACTCCCAGGCCACTCGCGAGCAGTACTTC. Amino acid sequence: CASSYSQATREQYF.

This clonotype was counted at least ten times. The chain uses TRBV9 and TRBJ2-1; D not resolved. This CDR3 is 18 amino acids long. Germline values: CDR1 SGDLS, CDR2 YYNGEE. Trimming cost V 4 bases and J 1 base, with 21 bases left between them. The DNA of the CDR3 is TGTGCCAGCAGCCCATTTGATCCTAGGAGTGGATCCTACAATGAGCAGTTCTTC. Its translation is CASSPFDPRSGSYNEQFF.

This clonotype showed up many times. V and J are TRBV30 and TRBJ1-5; D ambiguous. V gave up 1 base and J gave up 5 bases, with 9 bases separating them. CDR1 and CDR2 (germline): GTSNPN, SVGIG (reference sequence). The CDR3 length is 13 residues. This chain's CDR3 is CAWSEHRDQPQHF. The CDR3 nucleotides read TGTGCCTGGAGTGAGCACCGAGATCAGCCCCAGCATTTT. Variable domain in full (rest from reference TRBV30 and TRBJ1-5): SQTIHQWPATLVQPVGSPLSLECTVEGTSNPNLYWYRQAAGRGLQLLFYSVGIGQISSEVPQNLSASRPQDRQFILSSKKLLLSDSGFYLCAWSEHRDQPQHFGDGTRLSIL.

This clonotype has a count of ten or more. The rearrangement uses TRBV29-1 and TRBJ2-2; D unclear. V was trimmed by 4 bases and J by 3 bases, leaving 6 bases between them. CDR1 is SQVTM, CDR2 ANQGSEA, per germline. The CDR3 consists of 12 residues. The CDR3 loop is CSVVGYTGELFF. CDR3 in DNA: TGCAGCGTTGTCGGGTACACCGGGGAGCTGTTTTTT.

This clonotype was detected many times. The gene calls are TRBV11-2 and TRBJ2-4; TRBD2 matches at 12 bases. CDR3 length: 16 amino acids. V was pared by 5 bases and J by 9 bases, with 11 bases of the junction left unmatched. Germline CDR1 and CDR2: SGHAT and FQNNGV. CDR3 loop: CASSPGLAGTLGIQYF. Written as DNA, the CDR3 is TGTGCCAGCAGCCCCGGACTAGCGGGAACCCTTGGCATTCAGTACTTC.

In this sample, this clonotype turned up a few times. CDR3 sequence (DNA): TGTGCCAGCAGCTTATTTAGGTCCAGGCAGGATAGCTCCTACGAGCAGTACGTC. Encoded protein: CASSLFRSRQDSSYEQYV. The chain recombines TRBV7-8 with TRBJ2-7; D is uncertain. Between the trimmed V and J ends, which lost 2 bases and 0 bases, there was a span of 20 bases. Looked up from germline, CDR1 is SGHVS and CDR2 is FQNEAQ. The CDR3 runs to 18 residues.

This clonotype was observed many times. The chain combines TRBV15 with TRBJ2-3; 9 bases match TRBD1. CDR1 and CDR2 (germline): LNHNV, YYDKDF (reference sequence). Trimming at V came to 6 bases and at J to 5 bases, leaving 12 bases not matched to a gene. CDR3 length: 16 residues. CDR3 bases: TGTGCCACCAGGAAATCCGAGGGGACAGGGAGAGATACGCAGTATTTT. Its protein is CATRKSEGTGRDTQYF.

This clonotype turned up a few times. The genes are TRBV6-1 and TRBJ1-1; D is perhaps TRBD1 (5 bases). The germline V and J ends were trimmed by 7 bases and 2 bases, with 8 bases remaining between them. The germline V gene has CDR1 MNHNS and CDR2 SASEGT. CDR3 length equals 12 residues. CDR3 DNA: TGTGCCAGCATCAGGGTTAACACTGAAGCTTTCTTT. This encodes CASIRVNTEAFF.

This clonotype has ten or more counts. The V and J genes are TRBV7-2 and TRBJ2-3; D is perhaps TRBD2 (5 bases). The germline gives CDR1 SGHTA, CDR2 FQGNSA. The CDR3 totals 15 residues. The V end was cut by 3 bases, the J end by 3 bases, with 13 bases between. The CDR3 region has the DNA TGTGCCAGCAGCTTTTCAGTGGGCGGGACAGATACGCAGTATTTT. Encoded protein: CASSFSVGGTDTQYF.

The chain combines TRBV7-2 with TRBJ2-2; 11 bases match TRBD2. The CDR3 has 17 amino acids. Germline CDR1 SGHTA, CDR2 FQGNSA. Trimming removed 0 bases from V and 5 bases from J; junction bases left unmatched: 5. CDR3 region: CASSLASGRAWTGELFF. CDR3 DNA: TGTGCCAGCAGCTTAGCTAGCGGGAGGGCTTGGACCGGGGAGCTGTTTTTT.

The gene calls are TRBV29-1 and TRBJ1-6; perhaps TRBD1 as D (6 bases). The CDR3 is 13 residues long. The ends were cut back, 7 bases at V and 5 bases at J, with 12 bases in the middle. Germline CDR1 SQVTM, CDR2 ANQGSEA. Here the CDR3 DNA reads TGCAGCGCAAGAGGGGGGGATAATTCACCCCTCCACTTT. This sequence encodes CSARGGDNSPLHF.

This clonotype was counted at least ten times. This chain links TRBV12-3 or TRBV12-4 with TRBJ1-1, with 12 bases that match TRBD1. This CDR3 region has 16 residues. V lost 7 bases and J lost 4; bases outside the gene matches: 10. The CDR3 nucleotides are TGTGCCAGCACCAGCGGGACAGGGGGCTTTGGCACTGAAGCTTTCTTT. Encoded protein: CASTSGTGGFGTEAFF.

The chain recombines TRBV7-8 with TRBJ2-5; a weak D match, TRBD1 (6 bases). V lost 5 bases to trimming and J lost 5 bases, with 21 bases between them. CDR1 SGHVS and CDR2 FQNEAQ come from the germline V gene. This CDR3 region has 16 residues. CDR3 sequence: CASSPTGNHRDETQYF. DNA of the CDR3: TGTGCCAGCAGCCCCACCGGAAACCACAGGGACGAGACCCAGTACTTC.

For this clonotype: In this CDR3 the conserved last residue, phenylalanine or tryptophan, is missing, so a read error is likely. The chain recombines TRBV29-1 with TRBJ1-3; the D gene is possibly TRBD1 (5 bases). The CDR3 spans 16 residues. Germline V lookup: CDR1 SQVTM, CDR2 ANQGSEA. V was pared by 4 bases and J by 1 base, with 17 bases between. The CDR3 region is CSVASVGDRSGNTIYC. The CDR3 nucleotides are TGCAGCGTTGCTTCGGTGGGGGATAGGTCTGGAAACACCATATATTGT.

This clonotype was counted many times. CDR3 in amino acids: CASSGTSGMLETQYF. The DNA of the CDR3 is TGCGCCAGCAGTGGAACTAGCGGGATGTTAGAGACCCAGTACTTC. The chain uses TRBV10-1 and TRBJ2-5, with 10 bases aligning to TRBD2. Germline V gene lookup returns CDR1 WNHNN and CDR2 SYGVQD (reference sequence). The CDR3 is made up of 15 amino acids. J lost 4 bases, V lost 4 bases, and 6 bases had no gene match.

J is TRBJ2-3 and V is TRBV25-1; D possibly uses TRBD1 or TRBD2 (5 bases each). Trimming stripped 1 base from V and 5 bases from J, with 13 bases between. Germline values: CDR1 MGHDK, CDR2 SYGVNS. The CDR3 length is 15 residues. CDR3 nucleotide sequence: TGTGCCAGCAGTGAATCCCCCGTGGGGGAAGATACGCAGTATTTT. This translates into CASSESPVGEDTQYF.